This record looks at one TCR beta chain sequence and its context. These data are taken from a study of CD8 T cells in Susac syndrome. CD8+ and CD4+ blood T cells underwent TCR beta sequencing. Patients with stable or active relapsing-remitting disease, all of them treatment-naive, made up the multiple sclerosis controls. Negative isolation yielded CD8+ and CD4+ T cells; FACS enriched TEMRA cells. Reverse transcription of about 0.5 to 1 ug RNA was carried out with random hexamers. Amplification of TCR beta CDR3 across 54 Vbeta and 13 Jbeta was performed with immunoSEQ multiplex PCR. TCRdb re-analysed the immunoSEQ multiplex PCR reads in MiXCR, keeping a single row per CDR3 protein. The repertoire holds about 200,000 distinct CDR3 sequences, with about 94% as singletons. The junction had 5 bases not matched to a gene; V was cut back by 5 bases and J by 4 bases. CDR3 length equals 14 residues. Germline lookup yields CDR1 SGHDT and CDR2 YYEEEE.

The gene calls are TRBV5-6 and TRBJ2-7; 11 nucleotides line up with TRBD1. This TCR came from a human donor with multiple sclerosis. Input material: CD8+ T cells from PBMCs. DNA of the CDR3: TGTGCCAGCAGTTCCGGACAGGGGGCGTACGAGCAGTACTTC. It translates to CASSSGQGAYEQYF.